These 22 T cell receptor beta chains were all obtained from the same sample, sequenced in a study of cytomegalovirus exposure and HLA in healthy donors. The study ran its PCR with 60 Vbeta and 13 Jbeta primers. Assay used: immunoSEQ multiplex PCR; TCRdb lists only in-frame clones, some missing. The repertoire holds hundreds of thousands of clones, with 83% as singletons. Sequencing was done on a sample of PBMCs. The origin of the receptors is a girl aged 10 to 17 in good health and CMV-seronegative.

This clone appeared once. The chain recombines TRBV15 with TRBJ1-4; weak D call: TRBD1 (5 bases). Trimming took 8 bases from V and 7 from J, leaving 20 bases between them. This CDR3 comprises 15 residues. Germline values: CDR1 LNHNV, CDR2 YYDKDF (reference sequence). CDR3 DNA sequence: TGTGCCACCGGTACACCACAGGTTATGGGTGAAAAACTGTTTTTT. It codes for CATGTPQVMGEKLFF.

This clone turned up a few times. One end of the junction varies from germline; a read error may be responsible. This rearrangement joins TRBV7-7 to TRBJ2-2, with 7 bases identical to TRBD2. CDR3 length equals 15 residues. Germline CDR1 is SSHAT and CDR2 is FNYEAQ (reference sequence). CDR3 region: CASSSLATVTGELFF. The CDR3 DNA reads as TGTGCTAGCAGCTCACTAGCGACGGTCACCGGGGAGCTGTTTTTT.

V and J are TRBV18 and TRBJ2-5, with D hard to call. This CDR3 region has 13 residues. In germline, CDR1 is KGHSH, CDR2 LQKENI. Between the trimmed V and J ends, which lost 2 bases and 3 bases, there was a span of 7 bases. The CDR3 nucleotides are TGTGCCAGCTCACCAACCGTAGAAGAGACCCAGTACTTC. This encodes CASSPTVEETQYF.

A few counts support this clone. The genes are TRBV11-2 and TRBJ1-5; D gene uncertain. From germline, CDR1 is SGHAT and CDR2 FQNNGV. The V gene lost 5 bases and the J gene lost 2 bases, with 10 bases spanning the gap. The CDR3 is 14 amino acids. The CDR3 reads CASSTHQGNQPQHF. CDR3 bases: TGTGCCAGCAGCACACATCAGGGCAATCAGCCCCAGCATTTT.

This clone occurred once. The rearrangement joins TRBV30 to TRBJ1-3; 9 nucleotides match TRBD1. Germline V gene lookup returns CDR1 GTSNPN and CDR2 SVGIG (reference sequence). The CDR3 is 17 residues long. Trimming at V came to 3 bases and at J to 0 bases, leaving 9 bases not matched to a gene. The DNA for the CDR3 is TGTGCCTGGAGGATGGGACAGGGCTTCTACTCTGGAAACACCATATATTTT. It is translated as CAWRMGQGFYSGNTIYF.

The genes are TRBV7-8 and TRBJ2-7, with D perhaps matching TRBD2 (5 bases). The CDR3 runs to 17 residues. The V end was cut by 3 bases, the J end by 2 bases, with 20 bases between. The germline CDR1 and CDR2 sequences are SGHVS and FQNEAQ. The CDR3 reads CASSLDSLAMKPYEQYF. CDR3 in DNA: TGTGCCAGCAGCTTGGACTCCCTAGCAATGAAACCCTACGAGCAGTACTTC.

This clone was found once. The J gene is TRBJ1-2, the V gene TRBV7-2, with D maybe TRBD1 (6 bases). Germline V gene sequence: CDR1 SGHTA, CDR2 FQGNSA. The V end was cut by 5 bases, the J end by 0 bases, with 13 bases between. The CDR3 spans 15 residues. CDR3 region: CASSLTQGTNYGYTF. CDR3 nucleotide sequence: TGTGCCAGCAGCCTCACACAGGGTACTAACTATGGCTACACCTTC.

This rearrangement joins TRBV11-2 to TRBJ1-1; D ambiguous. This CDR3 region has 12 residues. Trimming cost V 2 bases and J 1 base, with 2 bases left between them. From germline, CDR1 is SGHAT and CDR2 FQNNGV. The CDR3 region is CASSLQNTEAFF. CDR3 coding DNA: TGTGCCAGCAGCTTACAGAACACTGAAGCTTTCTTT. Supplemented by reference TRBV11-2 and TRBJ1-1, the full variable domain reads EAGVAQSPRYKIIEKRQSVAFWCNPISGHATLYWYQQILGQGPKLLIQFQNNGVVDDSQLPKDRFSAERLKGVDSTLKIQPAKLEDSAVYLCASSLQNTEAFFGQGTRLTVV.

V gene TRBV25-1 combines with J gene TRBJ1-4; D possibly corresponds to TRBD1 (6 bases). Trimming took 10 bases from V and 8 from J, leaving 8 bases between them. The CDR3 runs 10 residues. Germline V lookup: CDR1 MGHDK, CDR2 SYGVNS. The CDR3 bases are TGTGCCACTCAGGGGGAAAAACTGTTTTTT. Translation gives CATQGEKLFF.

The V gene is TRBV29-1, the J gene TRBJ1-2, with a weak D call TRBD1 (5 bases). The CDR3 spans 13 residues. From germline, CDR1 is SQVTM and CDR2 ANQGSEA. The V and J ends lost 7 bases and 1 base respectively, with 13 bases between them. The CDR3 sequence is CSASVGGNYGYTF. CDR3 DNA sequence: TGCAGCGCCTCTGTGGGGGGTAACTATGGCTACACCTTC.

The J gene is TRBJ2-3, the V gene TRBV5-4; weak D call: TRBD1 (6 bases). V was pared by 4 bases and J by 5 bases, with 17 bases between. The CDR3 loop spans 15 amino acids. Germline V gene lookup returns CDR1 SGHNT and CDR2 YYREEE (reference sequence). This CDR3 reads CASSQNVGTKDTQYF. CDR3 DNA: TGTGCCAGCAGCCAAAACGTCGGGACAAAAGATACGCAGTATTTT.

The chain is built from TRBV6-5 and TRBJ1-2; TRBD1 matches at 8 bases. The J segment lost 7 bases and the V segment lost 6 bases, leaving 7 bases of the junction unmatched. Germline V gene data show CDR1 as MNHEY and CDR2 as SVGAGI. The CDR3 extends over 13 amino acids. CDR3 region: CASSPGQGGGYTF. CDR3 sequence (DNA): TGTGCCAGCAGCCCCGGACAGGGAGGTGGCTACACCTTC.

This chain connects TRBV5-1 to TRBJ2-7; 11 nucleotides agree with TRBD2. The V segment lost 4 bases and the J segment 1 base; nucleotides outside the gene matches: 1. CDR1 is SGHRS and CDR2 is YFSETQ in the germline V gene. The CDR3 is 14 amino acids. The CDR3 sequence is CASSPSGGSYEQYF. As DNA, the CDR3 is TGCGCCAGCAGCCCTAGCGGGGGGTCCTACGAGCAGTACTTC.

The gene calls are TRBV5-1 and TRBJ1-2; possibly TRBD1 for D (5 bases). The CDR3 totals 16 residues. CDR1 is SGHRS and CDR2 is YFSETQ in the germline V gene. V was clipped by 0 bases and J by 3 bases, with 15 bases between them. The CDR3 loop reads CASSLGLSGVDYGYTF. The CDR3 nucleotides read TGCGCCAGCAGCTTGGGACTTTCGGGGGTCGACTATGGCTACACCTTC.

The chain is built from TRBV5-5 and TRBJ1-5; TRBD1 might be the D (5 bases). This CDR3 contains 14 residues. The germline V and J ends were trimmed by 3 bases and 4 bases, with 11 bases remaining between them. Looked up from germline, CDR1 is SGHKS and CDR2 is YYEKEE (reference sequence). CDR3 sequence: CASSSRTLNQPQHF. DNA for the CDR3: TGTGCCAGCAGCTCCAGGACACTTAATCAGCCCCAGCATTTT.

The V gene is TRBV28, the J gene TRBJ1-2, with D uncertain. This CDR3 has 11 amino acids. V gave up 8 bases and J gave up 2 bases, with 6 bases separating them. CDR1 and CDR2 (germline): MDHEN, SYDVKM. The DNA of the CDR3 is TGTGCCAGCGAAGCCAACTATGGCTACACCTTC. As protein: CASEANYGYTF.

The gene calls are TRBV7-3 and TRBJ2-5; tentatively, D is TRBD1 (5 bases). The CDR3 loop spans 15 amino acids. Germline CDR1 and CDR2: SGHTA and FQGTGA. V was trimmed by 5 bases and J by 1 base, leaving 14 bases between them. The CDR3 nucleotides read TGTGCCAGCAGCCCCCTGGGCAGGGTCCAAGAGACCCAGTACTTC. Translated, it gives CASSPLGRVQETQYF.

V gene TRBV6-5 combines with J gene TRBJ1-2; 7 nucleotides line up with TRBD1. V lost 5 bases, J lost 4 bases, and 7 bases stayed unmatched. CDR3 length: 14 amino acids. Germline V gives CDR1 MNHEY, CDR2 SVGAGI. The CDR3 nucleotides read TGTGCCAGCAGTCCCTCCGGGACAGTCTATGGCTACACCTTC. Residues: CASSPSGTVYGYTF.

The chain employs TRBV2 and TRBJ1-4, with 7 bases aligning to TRBD1. This CDR3 comprises 14 residues. Trimming at V came to 6 bases and at J to 8 bases, leaving 9 bases not matched to a gene. Germline CDR1 is SNHLY and CDR2 is FYNNEI. CDR3 residues: CASSWDSQFEKLFF. The CDR3 DNA follows: TGTGCCAGCAGCTGGGACAGCCAGTTCGAAAAACTGTTTTTT.

The chain carries TRBV5-4 and TRBJ2-7; TRBD1 agrees at 8 bases. This CDR3 has 13 amino acids. Germline V gene data show CDR1 as SGHNT and CDR2 as YYREEE (reference sequence). After removal of 2 bases from V and 4 bases from J, the junction contained 2 bases not matched to a gene. CDR3 DNA sequence: TGTGCCAGCAGCTTCAACAGGGGGTACGAGCAGTACTTC. Its protein is CASSFNRGYEQYF.

There are a few counts of this clone. Other DNA variants within this sample encode the same CDR3. The J gene is TRBJ2-1, the V gene TRBV19; 8 nucleotides line up with TRBD2. CDR3 length: 14 residues. Germline CDR1 and CDR2: LNHDA and SQIVND (reference sequence). V lost 1 base, J lost 7 bases, and 3 bases stayed unmatched. CDR3 coding DNA: TGTGCCAGTAGTATAGCGGGGGGGCCGAATGAGCAGTTCTTC. Its protein product is CASSIAGGPNEQFF.

The CDR3 loop reads CASSQDGTAGRETQYF. In DNA form, the CDR3 reads TGTGCCAGCAGCCAAGATGGGACAGCCGGCAGGGAGACCCAGTACTTC. V is TRBV4-2 and J is TRBJ2-5, with 7 bases fitting TRBD1. This CDR3 has 16 amino acids. Germline V gene data show CDR1 as LGHNA and CDR2 as YNFKEQ. J gave up 5 bases and V 0 bases, and 9 bases lay outside the gene matches.